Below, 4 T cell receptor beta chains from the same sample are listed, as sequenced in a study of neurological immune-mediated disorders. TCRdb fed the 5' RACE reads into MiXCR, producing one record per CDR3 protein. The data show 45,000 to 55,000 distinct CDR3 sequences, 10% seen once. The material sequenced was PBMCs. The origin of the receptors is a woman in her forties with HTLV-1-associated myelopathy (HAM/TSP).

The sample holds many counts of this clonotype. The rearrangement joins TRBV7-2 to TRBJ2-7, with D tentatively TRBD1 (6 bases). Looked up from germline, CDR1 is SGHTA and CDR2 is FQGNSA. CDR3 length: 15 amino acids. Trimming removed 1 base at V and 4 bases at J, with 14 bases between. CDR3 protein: CASSLEDSYWYEQYF. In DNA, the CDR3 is TGTGCCAGCAGCTTAGAGGACAGTTACTGGTACGAGCAGTACTTC.

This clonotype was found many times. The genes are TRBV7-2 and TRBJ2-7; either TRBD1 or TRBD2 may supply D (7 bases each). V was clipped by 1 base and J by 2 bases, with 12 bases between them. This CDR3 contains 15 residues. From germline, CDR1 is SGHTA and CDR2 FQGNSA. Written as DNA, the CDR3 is TGTGCCAGCAGCTTAGTTTCAGGGGGGGCCTACGAGCAGTACTTC. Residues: CASSLVSGGAYEQYF.

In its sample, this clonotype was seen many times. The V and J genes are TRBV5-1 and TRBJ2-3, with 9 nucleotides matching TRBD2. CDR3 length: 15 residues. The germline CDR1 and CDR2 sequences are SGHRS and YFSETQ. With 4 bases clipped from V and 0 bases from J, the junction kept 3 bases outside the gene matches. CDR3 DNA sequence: TGCGCCAGCAGCAGCGGGGGGCCTAGCACAGATACGCAGTATTTT. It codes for CASSSGGPSTDTQYF.

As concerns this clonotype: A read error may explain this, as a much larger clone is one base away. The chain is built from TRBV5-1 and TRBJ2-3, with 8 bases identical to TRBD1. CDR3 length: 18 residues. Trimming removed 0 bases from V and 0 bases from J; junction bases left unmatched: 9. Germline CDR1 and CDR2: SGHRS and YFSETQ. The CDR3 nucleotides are TGCGCCAGCAGCTTGGTCGTGACAGGGGACAGAAGCACAGATACGCAGTATTTT. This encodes CASSLVVTGDRSTDTQYF.